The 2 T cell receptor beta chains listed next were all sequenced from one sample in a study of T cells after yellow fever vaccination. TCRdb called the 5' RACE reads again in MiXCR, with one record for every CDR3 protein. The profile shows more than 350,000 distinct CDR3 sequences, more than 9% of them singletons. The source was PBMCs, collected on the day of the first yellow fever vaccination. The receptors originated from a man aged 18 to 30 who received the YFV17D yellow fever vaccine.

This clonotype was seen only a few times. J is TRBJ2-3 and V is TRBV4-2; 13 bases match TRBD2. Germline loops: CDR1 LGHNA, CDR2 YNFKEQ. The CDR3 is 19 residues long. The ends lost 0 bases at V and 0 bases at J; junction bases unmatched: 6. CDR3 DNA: TGTGCCAGCAGCCAAGACCTGACTAGCGGGGGGCGAAGCACAGATACGCAGTATTTT. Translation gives CASSQDLTSGGRSTDTQYF.

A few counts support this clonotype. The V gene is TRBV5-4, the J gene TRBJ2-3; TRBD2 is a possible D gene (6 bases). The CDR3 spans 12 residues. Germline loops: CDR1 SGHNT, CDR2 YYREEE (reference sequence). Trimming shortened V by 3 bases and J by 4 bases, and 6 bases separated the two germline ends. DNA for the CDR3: TGTGCCAGCAGCTGGGGGGCAGATACGCAGTATTTT. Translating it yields CASSWGADTQYF.